The 25 T cell receptor beta chains below come from one sample, sequenced in a study of cytomegalovirus exposure and HLA in healthy donors. Profiled with immunoSEQ multiplex PCR; TCRdb holds only in-frame clones, not every one. The sample consists of about 110,000 clones, roughly 90% of them appearing once. Sequencing was done on a sample of PBMCs. The receptors derive from a woman aged 18-29 years in good health and CMV-seronegative.

The J gene is TRBJ1-2, the V gene TRBV9; D may be TRBD1 (6 bases). Trimming removed 3 bases at V and 3 bases at J, with 15 bases between. Germline V gene sequence: CDR1 SGDLS, CDR2 YYNGEE. There are 15 residues in the CDR3. The CDR3 here is CASSDRDNIHYGYTF. The CDR3 coding sequence is TGTGCCAGCAGCGACCGGGACAATATACACTATGGCTACACCTTC.

This clone was recorded once. The chain has TRBV5-1 and TRBJ1-2; 9 nucleotides agree with TRBD1. The CDR3 is made up of 17 amino acids. Trimming cost V 0 bases and J 3 bases; bases outside gene matches: 9. CDR1 and CDR2 from the germline V gene are SGHRS and YFSETQ. The CDR3 DNA sequence: TGCGCCAGCAGCTTGGTTTCCGGGACAGGGTCTGACTATGGCTACACCTTC. Translation gives CASSLVSGTGSDYGYTF.

The V and J genes are TRBV28 and TRBJ1-5, with a weak D call TRBD1 (6 bases). CDR1 and CDR2 (germline): MDHEN, SYDVKM. The ends were cut back, 7 bases at V and 1 base at J, with 8 bases in the middle. The CDR3 length is 13 residues. The CDR3 DNA sequence: TGTGCCAGCAACGGACAGAGCAATCAGCCCCAGCATTTT. Amino acid sequence: CASNGQSNQPQHF.

V usage is TRBV29-1 and J usage is TRBJ2-5, with 10 bases lining up with TRBD2. The CDR3 has 16 amino acids. CDR1 and CDR2 from the germline V gene are SQVTM and ANQGSEA. V was clipped by 5 bases and J by 4 bases; unmatched bases: 13. CDR3 nucleotide sequence: TGCAGCGTTACAAGAGGTTCTAGCGGGGGTGGAGAGACCCAGTACTTC. Its protein product is CSVTRGSSGGGETQYF.

This chain joins TRBV20-1 and TRBJ1-5; D remains ambiguous. Trimming removed 5 bases at V and 3 bases at J, with 5 bases between. The CDR3 contains 11 residues. Germline CDR1 DFQATT, CDR2 SNEGSKA (reference sequence). The CDR3 loop is CSAVSNQPQHF. The CDR3 coding sequence is TGCAGTGCTGTCTCCAATCAGCCCCAGCATTTT.

CDR3 sequence: CASSFLAGGRTGELFF. In nucleotides, the CDR3 is TGCGCCAGCAGCTTCCTAGCGGGAGGGCGGACCGGGGAGCTGTTTTTT. The V call is TRBV5-1, the J call TRBJ2-2; 12 bases align to TRBD2. The CDR3 contains 16 residues. Losses at the gene ends were 2 bases for V and 5 bases for J; bases not matched to a gene: 4. Germline V CDR1 and CDR2: SGHRS, YFSETQ.

The J gene is TRBJ2-7, the V gene TRBV2; tentative D call: TRBD1 (5 bases). The germline V gene has CDR1 SNHLY and CDR2 FYNNEI. This CDR3 spans 12 amino acids. Trimming removed 3 bases at V and 4 bases at J, with 7 bases between. In DNA form, the CDR3 reads TGTGCCAGCAGTGACAGGGCTTACGAGCAGTACTTC. Translating gives CASSDRAYEQYF.

The rearrangement links TRBV7-2 to TRBJ2-7; possibly TRBD2 for D (5 bases). The V and J ends lost 3 bases and 4 bases respectively, with 16 bases between them. CDR1 SGHTA and CDR2 FQGNSA come from the germline V gene. The CDR3 extends over 15 amino acids. The CDR3 DNA follows: TGTGCCAGCAGCTTTGGACTCGATCCCCTTTACGAGCAGTACTTC. The encoded protein is CASSFGLDPLYEQYF.

There are a few counts of this clone. The J gene is TRBJ1-1, the V gene TRBV5-1, with D unclear. Germline values: CDR1 SGHRS, CDR2 YFSETQ. V was trimmed by 0 bases and J by 0 bases, leaving 9 bases between them. The CDR3 length is 15 residues. CDR3 in amino acids: CASSLVGSMNTEAFF. CDR3 nucleotides: TGCGCCAGCAGCTTGGTCGGGAGCATGAACACTGAAGCTTTCTTT.

The chain is built from TRBV4-3 and TRBJ1-4, with 9 bases matching TRBD1. The CDR3 is 16 residues long. J lost 8 bases, V lost 3 bases, and 10 bases had no gene match. Germline CDR1 LGHNA, CDR2 YSLEER. The CDR3 reads CASSQPGGTGYEKLFF. DNA of the CDR3: TGCGCCAGCAGCCAGCCCGGGGGGACAGGGTACGAAAAACTGTTTTTT.

The chain joins TRBV19 to TRBJ2-1; 8 nucleotides align to TRBD1. The CDR3 runs 15 residues. From germline, CDR1 is LNHDA and CDR2 SQIVND (reference sequence). V trimming: 6 bases; J trimming: 3 bases; junction bases outside the gene matches: 7. DNA of the CDR3: TGTGCCAGTAGCAGGGACAGGATGAACTACAATGAGCAGTTCTTC. This sequence encodes CASSRDRMNYNEQFF. Drawing the rest from reference TRBV19 and TRBJ2-1, the complete variable domain is DGGITQSPKYLFRKEGQNVTLSCEQNLNHDAMYWYRQDPGQGLRLIYYSQIVNDFQKGDIAEGYSVSREKKESFPLTVTSAQKNPTAFYLCASSRDRMNYNEQFFGPGTRLTVL.

The chain joins TRBV27 to TRBJ2-3, with 10 bases aligning to TRBD2. From germline, CDR1 is MNHEY and CDR2 SMNVEV (reference sequence). With 6 bases clipped from V and 2 bases from J, the junction kept 5 bases outside the gene matches. This CDR3 has 15 amino acids. CDR3 bases: TGTGCCAGCAGAACTAGCGGGGAAAACACAGATACGCAGTATTTT. It codes for CASRTSGENTDTQYF.

The CDR3 region has the DNA TGTGCCAGCAGCTTAAGGGCTAGCGTTAACCAAGAGACCCAGTACTTC. Translation: CASSLRASVNQETQYF. The chain employs TRBV7-3 and TRBJ2-5, with D possibly being TRBD2 (6 bases). The CDR3 contains 16 residues. Germline V gene sequence: CDR1 SGHTA, CDR2 FQGTGA. The germline V and J ends were trimmed by 1 base and 0 bases, with 12 bases remaining between them.

The chain employs TRBV4-1 and TRBJ2-7, with D unresolved. V lost 0 bases and J 0 bases, leaving 9 bases between the germline ends. This CDR3 has 15 amino acids. CDR1 and CDR2 (germline): MGHRA, YSYEKL. CDR3 in amino acids: CASSQDWLSSYEQYF. The CDR3, as DNA: TGCGCCAGCAGCCAAGATTGGCTCAGCTCCTACGAGCAGTACTTC.

The V and J genes are TRBV7-9 and TRBJ1-2; D may be TRBD1 (6 bases). The CDR3 has 14 residues. Germline V gene data show CDR1 as SEHNR and CDR2 as FQNEAQ (reference sequence). V lost 1 base to trimming and J lost 5 bases, with 11 bases between them. The CDR3 nucleotides read TGTGCCAGCAGCTTAGGGACAGTCAATTATGGCTACACCTTC. Its translation is CASSLGTVNYGYTF.

V is TRBV5-1 and J is TRBJ2-1; 10 bases fit TRBD2. This CDR3 contains 16 residues. J lost 4 bases, V lost 3 bases, and 7 bases had no gene match. Germline loops: CDR1 SGHRS, CDR2 YFSETQ. The CDR3 here is CASSSSLAGAYNEQFF. The CDR3, as DNA: TGCGCCAGCAGCTCCTCTCTAGCGGGAGCATACAATGAGCAGTTCTTC.

This chain uses TRBV28 with TRBJ2-5, with 8 bases fitting TRBD1. Germline V gene lookup returns CDR1 MDHEN and CDR2 SYDVKM. This CDR3 region has 18 residues. Trimming at V came to 6 bases and at J to 3 bases, leaving 18 bases not matched to a gene. This CDR3 is CASSPRRKRTGRKETQYF. CDR3 sequence (DNA): TGTGCCAGCAGCCCCAGGCGGAAAAGGACAGGGCGGAAAGAGACCCAGTACTTC.

CDR3 DNA sequence: TGTGCCAGCAGCAACCAACAGGGGGCAGGAACTGAAGCTTTCTTT. This encodes CASSNQQGAGTEAFF. J is TRBJ1-1 and V is TRBV5-5, with 9 positions matching TRBD1. The CDR3 is 15 amino acids. The trim removed 4 bases at V and 5 bases at J, leaving 9 bases unmatched. The germline CDR1 and CDR2 sequences are SGHKS and YYEKEE (reference sequence).

This clone has just a few counts. V and J are TRBV6-5 and TRBJ1-5, with 8 bases fitting TRBD1. Germline CDR1 is MNHEY and CDR2 is SVGAGI. Trimming at V came to 6 bases and at J to 5 bases, leaving 6 bases not matched to a gene. The CDR3 consists of 14 residues. The CDR3: CASSGQGRDQPQHF. CDR3 bases: TGTGCCAGCAGCGGACAGGGACGGGATCAGCCCCAGCATTTT.

The chain has TRBV27 and TRBJ2-7, with D perhaps matching TRBD2 (6 bases). Germline values: CDR1 MNHEY, CDR2 SMNVEV (reference sequence). This CDR3 comprises 14 residues. Trimming removed 5 bases from V and 4 bases from J, with 15 bases in between. The CDR3 region has the DNA TGTGCCAGCAGTGCAGGACTGGGGGGTTACGAGCAGTACTTC. This translates into CASSAGLGGYEQYF.

V usage is TRBV4-2 and J usage is TRBJ1-3, with D possibly TRBD1 on 6 matching bases. Trimming cost V 4 bases and J 0 bases, with 10 bases left between them. In germline, CDR1 is LGHNA, CDR2 YNFKEQ. The CDR3 consists of 15 residues. Here the CDR3 DNA reads TGTGCCAGCAGCCTCGACAGGATCTCTGGAAACACCATATATTTT. Encoded protein: CASSLDRISGNTIYF.

J is TRBJ2-1 and V is TRBV20-1; no firm D call. The germline V and J ends were trimmed by 6 bases and 4 bases, with 7 bases remaining between them. The CDR3 is 11 amino acids. CDR1 and CDR2 from the germline V gene are DFQATT and SNEGSKA (reference sequence). The CDR3 protein is CSALLYNEQFF. In DNA, the CDR3 is TGCAGTGCCCTACTATACAATGAGCAGTTCTTC.

The V call is TRBV29-1, the J call TRBJ2-3, with D uncertain. The CDR3 sequence is 14 residues long. Looked up from germline, CDR1 is SQVTM and CDR2 is ANQGSEA. Trimming removed 4 bases from V and 3 bases from J, with 14 bases in between. In DNA, the CDR3 is TGCAGCGTTGCGAACTCCGTGCTTACAGATACGCAGTATTTT. Amino acid sequence: CSVANSVLTDTQYF.

The rearrangement links TRBV30 to TRBJ2-1; possibly TRBD2 for D (5 bases). Germline values: CDR1 GTSNPN, CDR2 SVGIG (reference sequence). The CDR3 is 15 amino acids. Trimming left V 4 bases short and J 2 bases short, with 15 bases between. CDR3: CAWTSPSGTYNEQFF. The CDR3 DNA follows: TGTGCCTGGACGTCTCCCAGCGGAACCTACAATGAGCAGTTCTTC.

The chain carries TRBV7-8 and TRBJ1-2; possibly TRBD1 for D (5 bases). The germline V gene has CDR1 SGHVS and CDR2 FQNEAQ. Deletions cut 2 bases from V and 6 bases from J, with 13 bases between. The CDR3 consists of 14 residues. The CDR3 nucleotides read TGTGCCAGCAGCTTAACCGGGGGAGATAATGGCTACACCTTC. Amino acids: CASSLTGGDNGYTF.